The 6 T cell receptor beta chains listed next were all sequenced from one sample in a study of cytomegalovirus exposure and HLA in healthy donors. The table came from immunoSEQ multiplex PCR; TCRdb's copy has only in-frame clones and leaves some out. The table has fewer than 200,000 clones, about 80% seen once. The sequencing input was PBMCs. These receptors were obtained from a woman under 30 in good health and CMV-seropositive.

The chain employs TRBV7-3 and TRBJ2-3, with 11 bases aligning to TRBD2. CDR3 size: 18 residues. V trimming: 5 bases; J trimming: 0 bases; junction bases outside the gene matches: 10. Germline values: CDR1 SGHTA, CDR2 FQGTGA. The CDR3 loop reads CASSHNRLAGSSTDTQYF. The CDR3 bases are TGTGCCAGCAGCCACAACCGACTAGCGGGGAGTAGCACAGATACGCAGTATTTT.

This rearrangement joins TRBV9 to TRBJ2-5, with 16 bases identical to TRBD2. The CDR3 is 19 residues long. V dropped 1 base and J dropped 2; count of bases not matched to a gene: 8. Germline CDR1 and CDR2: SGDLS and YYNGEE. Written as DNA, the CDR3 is TGTGCCAGCAGCGTAACCGGGACTAGCGGGGGGGCGAGGCAAGAGACCCAGTACTTC. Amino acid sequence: CASSVTGTSGGARQETQYF.

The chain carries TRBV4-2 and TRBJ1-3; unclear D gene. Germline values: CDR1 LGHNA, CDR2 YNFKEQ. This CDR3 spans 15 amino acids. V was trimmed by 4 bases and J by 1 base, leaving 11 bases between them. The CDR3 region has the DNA TGTGCCAGCAGCCTTGAGGGCAATTCTGGAAACACCATATATTTT. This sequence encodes CASSLEGNSGNTIYF.

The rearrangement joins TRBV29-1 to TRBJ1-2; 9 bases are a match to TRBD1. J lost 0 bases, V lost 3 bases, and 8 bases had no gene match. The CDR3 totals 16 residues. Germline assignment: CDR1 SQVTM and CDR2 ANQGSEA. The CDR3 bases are TGCAGCGTTGATTTGGGGGGACAGGGCTCTAACTATGGCTACACCTTC. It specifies CSVDLGGQGSNYGYTF.

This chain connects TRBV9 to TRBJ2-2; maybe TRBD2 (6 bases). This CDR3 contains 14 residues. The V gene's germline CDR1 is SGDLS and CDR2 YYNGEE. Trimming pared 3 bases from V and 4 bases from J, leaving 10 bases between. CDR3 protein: CASSGLDGTGELFF. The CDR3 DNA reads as TGTGCCAGCAGCGGACTAGACGGCACCGGGGAGCTGTTTTTT.

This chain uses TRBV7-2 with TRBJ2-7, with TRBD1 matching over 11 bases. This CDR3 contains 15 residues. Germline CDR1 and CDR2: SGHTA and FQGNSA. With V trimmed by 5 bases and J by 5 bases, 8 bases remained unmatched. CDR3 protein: CASSPDRGRSDEQYF. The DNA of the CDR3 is TGTGCCAGCAGCCCGGACAGGGGGCGCTCAGACGAGCAGTACTTC.